This TCR beta chain was profiled in a study of blood T cell repertoires in COVID-19. Study-wide context: Acute and convalescent COVID-19 samples came from the United States, Italy and Spain. PBMCs, B-cell-depleted T cells, or T cells provided the cDNA or gDNA that made up the material.

This CDR3 spans 12 amino acids. Per germline, CDR1 ENHRY and CDR2 SYGVKD. V dropped 10 bases and J dropped 4 bases, with 11 bases sitting between them. Original analysis: Counts of nucleated cells, estimated from reference gene primer amplification, were obtained. TCRdb keeps only in-frame clones here, not all; method: immunoSEQ multiplex PCR. V, J and clone size reflect that table, while D and trimming were determined from the DNA. The table includes under 100,000 clones, approximately 80% detected once. J is TRBJ2-1 and V is TRBV10-3; a weak D match, TRBD2 (6 bases). The sample taken for sequencing was peripheral blood. The receptor comes from a woman aged 40 to 49 with active or convalescent COVID-19. CDR3 sequence (DNA): TGTGCCAGTAGCGGTATTTACAATGAGCAGTTCTTC. It is translated as CASSGIYNEQFF.